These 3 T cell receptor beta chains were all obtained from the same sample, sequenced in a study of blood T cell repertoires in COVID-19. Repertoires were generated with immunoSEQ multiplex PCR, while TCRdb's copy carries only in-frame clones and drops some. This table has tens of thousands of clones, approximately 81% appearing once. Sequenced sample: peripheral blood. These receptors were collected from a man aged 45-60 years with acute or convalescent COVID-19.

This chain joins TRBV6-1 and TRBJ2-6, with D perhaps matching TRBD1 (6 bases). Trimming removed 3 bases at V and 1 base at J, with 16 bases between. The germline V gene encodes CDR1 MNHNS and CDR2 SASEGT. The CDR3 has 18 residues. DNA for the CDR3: TGTGCCAGCAGTGAGGAAGACAGGCTTACGTCTGGGGCCAACGTCCTGACTTTC. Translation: CASSEEDRLTSGANVLTF.

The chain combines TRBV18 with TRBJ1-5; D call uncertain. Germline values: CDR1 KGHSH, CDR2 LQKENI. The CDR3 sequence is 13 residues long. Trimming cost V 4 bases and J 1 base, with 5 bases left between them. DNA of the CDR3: TGTGCCAGCTCACGACAAAGCAATCAGCCCCAGCATTTT. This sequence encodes CASSRQSNQPQHF.

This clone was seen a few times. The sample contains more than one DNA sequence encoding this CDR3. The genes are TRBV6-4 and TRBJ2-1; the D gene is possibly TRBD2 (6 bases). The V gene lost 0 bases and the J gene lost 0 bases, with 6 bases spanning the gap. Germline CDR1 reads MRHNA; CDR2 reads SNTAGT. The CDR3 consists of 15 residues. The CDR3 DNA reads TGTGCCAGCAGTGACTCTAGCGGCTCCTACAATGAGCAGTTCTTC. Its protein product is CASSDSSGSYNEQFF.